These T cell receptor beta chains were read from a single sample in a study of post-analysis software for immune sequencing data. Each CDR3 protein is one row after TCRdb ran MiXCR on the PCR reads. The top ten hold roughly 12% of the sample, which has around 700,000 distinct CDR3 sequences, about 60% seen once. Sequencing was performed on blood. The origin of the receptors is a girl aged 2 to 10 with multiple sclerosis. Both conserved end residues are part of each CDR3. A D gene is named only where the DNA matches it firmly. The listing skips clone size in some rows; elsewhere it reads once, few, many or a size class.

J	V	D	size	DNA	CDR3
TRBJ2-3	TRBV28	NA	few	TGTGCCAGCAGTCCCCGCAGGGGAAGAACAGATACGCAGTATTTT	CASSPRRGRTDTQYF
TRBJ2-1	TRBV24-1	TRBD2	NA	TGTGCCACCATGCTAGCGGGGTACAATGAGCAGTTCTTC	CATMLAGYNEQFF
TRBJ2-5	TRBV12-3/TRBV12-4	TRBD1	NA	TGTGCCAGCGCGACCGGGACAGGGGGCCAAGAGACCCAGTACTTC	CASATGTGGQETQYF
TRBJ2-3	TRBV20-1	NA	NA	TGCAGTGCTCCGGACGTAGATACGCAGTATTTT	CSAPDVDTQYF
TRBJ2-1	TRBV12-3/TRBV12-4	TRBD1	few	TGTGTCAGCAGTTCCGGGACAGCTTACAAATCTGAGCAGTTCTTC	CVSSSGTAYKSEQFF
TRBJ2-5	TRBV5-1	NA	NA	TGCGCCAGCAGCTTAGGGGGGGCTCGGCAAGAGACCCAGTACTTC	CASSLGGARQETQYF
TRBJ2-3	TRBV6-5	NA	few	TGTGCCAGCCTTGCGGACACAGATACGCAGTATTTT	CASLADTDTQYF
TRBJ2-1	TRBV24-1	TRBD2	NA	TGTGCCACCGCGACTAGCATCGATGAGCAGTTCTTC	CATATSIDEQFF
TRBJ2-3	TRBV12-5	TRBD1	NA	TGTGCTAGTGGTTCCCCCGGGACAGGCGGAATAGATACGCAGTATTTT	CASGSPGTGGIDTQYF
TRBJ2-4	TRBV29-1	NA	few	TGCAGCGTTGAAAGCCCGGGGAAAAACATTCAGTACTTC	CSVESPGKNIQYF
TRBJ2-6	TRBV6-2/TRBV6-3	NA	NA	TGTGCCAGCAGTTTTAGAAGACTCTCTGGGGCCAACGTCCTGACTTTC	CASSFRRLSGANVLTF
TRBJ1-1	TRBV29-1	NA	NA	TGCAGCGCGCCTATCGGTGAAGGGCCGGCTTTCTTT	CSAPIGEGPAFF
TRBJ2-2	TRBV7-9	NA	NA	TGTGCCAGCAGCCCCACTCCGACCAAGACCGGGGAGCTGTTTTTT	CASSPTPTKTGELFF
TRBJ2-7	TRBV20-1	TRBD2	NA	TGCAGTGCTAGAGATCTACCGTCGGGCGGGAGACCCTACGAGCAGTACTTC	CSARDLPSGGRPYEQYF
TRBJ1-5	TRBV11-2	TRBD1	once	TGTGCCAGCTCAGGAGGTACAGGGGGCGCTGGCAATCAGCCCCAGCATTTT	CASSGGTGGAGNQPQHF
TRBJ2-1	TRBV4-1	TRBD2	NA	TGCGCCAGCAGCCAAGATCGACTAGCGGGATACAATGAGCAGTTCTTC	CASSQDRLAGYNEQFF
TRBJ2-7	TRBV27	TRBD1	NA	TGTGCCAGCAGTCCCTGGACAGGGTTCTCCTACGAGCAGTACTTC	CASSPWTGFSYEQYF
TRBJ2-1	TRBV12-3/TRBV12-4	NA	NA	TGTGCCAGCAGTCTCCCCTTGGGCGCAGACAATGAGCAGTTCTTC	CASSLPLGADNEQFF
TRBJ1-1	TRBV14	NA	NA	TGTGCCAGCAGCCAACAGATCCTGCCGAGCACTGAAGCTTTCTTT	CASSQQILPSTEAFF
TRBJ2-1	TRBV4-1	NA	NA	TGCGCCAGCAGTGTACCGGGACAATACAATGAGCAGTTCTTC	CASSVPGQYNEQFF